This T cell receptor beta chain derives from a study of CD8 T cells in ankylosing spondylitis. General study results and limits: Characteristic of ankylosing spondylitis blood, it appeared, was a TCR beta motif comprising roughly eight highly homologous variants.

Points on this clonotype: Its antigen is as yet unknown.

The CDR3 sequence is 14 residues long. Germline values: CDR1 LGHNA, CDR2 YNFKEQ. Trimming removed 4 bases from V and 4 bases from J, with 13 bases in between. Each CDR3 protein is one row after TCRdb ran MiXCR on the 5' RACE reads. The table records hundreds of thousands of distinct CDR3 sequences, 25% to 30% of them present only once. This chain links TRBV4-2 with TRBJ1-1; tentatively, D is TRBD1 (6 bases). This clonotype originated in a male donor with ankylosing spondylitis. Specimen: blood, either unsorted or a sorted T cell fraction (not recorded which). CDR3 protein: CASSRHRESTEAFF. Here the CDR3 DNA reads TGTGCCAGCAGCCGCCACAGGGAGAGCACTGAAGCTTTCTTT.